One sample yielded the 19 T cell receptor beta chains listed below, sequenced in a study of cytomegalovirus exposure and HLA in healthy donors. Primers for the PCR totalled 60 Vbeta and 13 Jbeta. Sequenced by immunoSEQ multiplex PCR; TCRdb stores in-frame clones only, minus some. The data hold more than 130,000 clones, with over 60% observed a single time. The sample comprised PBMCs. The receptors here all came from a man in his forties in good health and CMV-seropositive.

This chain connects TRBV6-5 to TRBJ2-7; perhaps TRBD1 as D (6 bases). Germline V gene data show CDR1 as MNHEY and CDR2 as SVGAGI. The CDR3 spans 16 residues. V dropped 0 bases and J dropped 0 bases, with 12 bases sitting between them. CDR3 sequence reads: CASSYSGDTFSYEQYF. The CDR3 coding sequence is TGTGCCAGCAGTTACTCGGGGGACACCTTCTCCTACGAGCAGTACTTC.

The chain recombines TRBV5-1 with TRBJ1-1, with D uncertain. The CDR3 is 13 amino acids. Germline V CDR1 and CDR2: SGHRS, YFSETQ. V was cut by 4 bases and J by 2 bases, with 9 bases left in between. The CDR3 region has the DNA TGCGCCAGCAGCGCCTCAGATAACACTGAAGCTTTCTTT. Amino acid sequence: CASSASDNTEAFF.

This chain uses TRBV19 with TRBJ2-7, with TRBD2 identical over 12 bases. Losses at the gene ends were 5 bases for V and 1 base for J; bases not matched to a gene: 6. There are 16 residues in the CDR3. Germline-derived CDR1 and CDR2 are LNHDA and SQIVND (reference sequence). CDR3 amino acids: CASSSQTSGGSYEQYF. In DNA, the CDR3 is TGTGCCAGTAGTTCTCAGACTAGCGGGGGATCCTACGAGCAGTACTTC.

The chain couples TRBV5-4 to TRBJ2-4, with TRBD2 as a possible D gene (5 bases). Germline V gene data show CDR1 as SGHNT and CDR2 as YYREEE (reference sequence). V lost 7 bases to trimming and J lost 0 bases, with 8 bases between them. The CDR3 is made up of 13 amino acids. The chain's CDR3 is CASGELAKNIQYF. In nucleotides, the CDR3 is TGTGCCAGCGGGGAGTTAGCCAAAAACATTCAGTACTTC.

The genes are TRBV2 and TRBJ2-7; D uncertain. The CDR3 sequence is 13 residues long. Germline V gene lookup returns CDR1 SNHLY and CDR2 FYNNEI. Deletions cut 4 bases from V and 0 bases from J, with 7 bases between. CDR3 bases: TGTGCCAGCAGTGGCACTCTCTCCTACGAGCAGTACTTC. It codes for CASSGTLSYEQYF.

The chain combines TRBV5-1 with TRBJ2-3; 7 bases are shared with TRBD1. This CDR3 is built from 15 residues. The ends lost 3 bases at V and 2 bases at J; junction bases unmatched: 6. Germline V CDR1 and CDR2: SGHRS, YFSETQ. The CDR3 coding sequence is TGCGCCAGCAGCTCTGGGACAGTATTCACAGATACGCAGTATTTT. Translation: CASSSGTVFTDTQYF.

The chain employs TRBV5-4 and TRBJ1-2; 9 bases are a match to TRBD1. V trimming: 0 bases; J trimming: 8 bases; junction bases outside the gene matches: 5. Germline V gene data show CDR1 as SGHNT and CDR2 as YYREEE (reference sequence). The CDR3 contains 14 residues. The CDR3 here is CASSLVGQGVGYTF. In DNA form, the CDR3 reads TGTGCCAGCAGCTTGGTGGGACAGGGCGTCGGCTACACCTTC.

This clone has just one count. The chain uses TRBV7-9 and TRBJ2-2; possible D gene TRBD1, 6 bases. The CDR3 totals 17 residues. Germline loops: CDR1 SEHNR, CDR2 FQNEAQ (reference sequence). V gave up 0 bases and J gave up 4 bases, with 15 bases separating them. CDR3 loop: CASSLATGTPITGELFF. In DNA, the CDR3 is TGTGCCAGCAGCTTAGCCACCGGGACACCGATCACCGGGGAGCTGTTTTTT.

This clone was seen a single time. The rearrangement links TRBV5-1 to TRBJ1-2, with 7 bases fitting TRBD1. V was pared by 0 bases and J by 6 bases, with 11 bases of the junction left unmatched. CDR3 length: 16 residues. CDR1 is SGHRS, CDR2 YFSETQ, per germline. CDR3 sequence (DNA): TGCGCCAGCAGCTTGGGGATAGGACAGGAAACTCATGGCTACACCTTC. Translated: CASSLGIGQETHGYTF.

The J gene is TRBJ1-3, the V gene TRBV7-8; D gene uncertain. CDR3 length: 14 residues. Germline values: CDR1 SGHVS, CDR2 FQNEAQ. The V gene lost 1 base and the J gene lost 1 base, with 5 bases spanning the gap. This CDR3 reads CASSLGGSGNTIYF. CDR3 DNA: TGTGCCAGCAGCTTAGGAGGGTCTGGAAACACCATATATTTT.

The chain recombines TRBV4-1 with TRBJ1-3; tentative D call: TRBD1 (5 bases). Looked up from germline, CDR1 is MGHRA and CDR2 is YSYEKL. V lost 1 base, J lost 2 bases, and 18 bases lay in between. This CDR3 region has 18 residues. The CDR3 bases are TGCGCCAGCAGCCAAGTCGCAGACAACAGGAATCCTGGAAACACCATATATTTT. Protein: CASSQVADNRNPGNTIYF.

The rearrangement links TRBV6-1 to TRBJ2-3, with 8 bases matching TRBD1. Germline V gene lookup returns CDR1 MNHNS and CDR2 SASEGT. The CDR3 loop spans 13 amino acids. The V segment lost 7 bases and the J segment 3 bases; nucleotides outside the gene matches: 3. The CDR3 DNA follows: TGTGCCAGCACTCGGACAGGGACAGATACGCAGTATTTT. Its protein is CASTRTGTDTQYF.

The V and J genes are TRBV19 and TRBJ2-7; the D is unclear. Per germline, CDR1 LNHDA and CDR2 SQIVND (reference sequence). V dropped 5 bases and J dropped 2 bases, with 10 bases sitting between them. This CDR3 comprises 13 residues. The CDR3, as DNA: TGTGCCAGTAGTCGAGGCAGAACCTACGAGCAGTACTTC. This sequence encodes CASSRGRTYEQYF.

The rearrangement uses TRBV6-5 and TRBJ2-3; weak D call: TRBD1 (6 bases). Germline V gene lookup returns CDR1 MNHEY and CDR2 SVGAGI. The CDR3 has 13 residues. V gave up 6 bases and J gave up 1 base, with 8 bases separating them. As DNA, the CDR3 is TGTGCCAGCAGGAACAGGGGCACAGATACGCAGTATTTT. Amino acid sequence: CASRNRGTDTQYF.

The genes are TRBV7-2 and TRBJ2-7, with TRBD2 matching over 7 bases. The CDR3 is made up of 15 amino acids. Germline CDR1 reads SGHTA; CDR2 reads FQGNSA. Unmatched junction bases numbered 9, after V lost 3 bases and J lost 4 bases. This CDR3 is CASSFPAGPSYEQYF. The CDR3 bases are TGTGCCAGCAGCTTCCCAGCGGGGCCTTCATACGAGCAGTACTTC.

The chain employs TRBV18 and TRBJ2-7; 10 bases match TRBD2. This CDR3 has 16 residues. The V gene's germline CDR1 is KGHSH and CDR2 LQKENI. The V and J ends lost 2 bases and 9 bases, in that order; junction bases with no gene match: 13. The CDR3 nucleotides are TGTGCCAGCTCACCATCGGAACTAGCGGGATTCGTCGGGCAGTACTTC. Translating it yields CASSPSELAGFVGQYF.

Here the CDR3 DNA reads TGTGCCAGCTCACCGTCCCTAGGTGGAGGGAATCAGCCCCAGCATTTT. Translating gives CASSPSLGGGNQPQHF. The rearrangement joins TRBV18 to TRBJ1-5; D gene ambiguous. The germline V gene encodes CDR1 KGHSH and CDR2 LQKENI. The V gene lost 3 bases and the J gene lost 4 bases, with 16 bases spanning the gap. The CDR3 length is 16 residues.

The chain couples TRBV7-2 to TRBJ2-1; weak D call: TRBD2 (5 bases). Trimming cost V 5 bases and J 5 bases, with 10 bases left between them. This CDR3 spans 13 amino acids. The germline CDR1 and CDR2 sequences are SGHTA and FQGNSA. CDR3 sequence: CASSRRTHNEQFF. CDR3 DNA: TGTGCCAGCAGCCGGAGGACCCACAATGAGCAGTTCTTC.

This clone was counted only a few times. The chain carries TRBV5-4 and TRBJ2-2; weak D call: TRBD1 (7 bases). Deletions cut 2 bases from V and 7 bases from J, with 15 bases between. Germline V gene data show CDR1 as SGHNT and CDR2 as YYREEE (reference sequence). The CDR3 runs to 15 residues. The CDR3 DNA reads as TGTGCCAGCAGCTTAGGAGGGGGCGCCCTCGGGGAGCTGTTTTTT. It is translated as CASSLGGGALGELFF.